Reported below is one TCR beta chain. The source of the sample is a study of T-cell memory formation after mild COVID-19. Study background: Each donor largely had its own TCR clusters.

V was pared by 4 bases and J by 5 bases, with 11 bases of the junction left unmatched. Germline-derived CDR1 and CDR2 are KGHDR and SFDVKD. The CDR3 is 16 amino acids. UMIs and sample barcodes were carried by the TCR alpha and TCR beta cDNA libraries that 5'RACE produced using constant-segment primers. A single record per CDR3 protein comes from TCRdb applying MiXCR to the 5' RACE reads. The sample lists 470,000 or so distinct CDR3 sequences, around 20% occurring once. The sample was PBMCs or a T cell subset sorted from them (not recorded which). This sequence originates from an adult woman who had mild COVID-19 (a few samples of this study predate the infection). Cell type and time point are not known. The rearrangement joins TRBV24-1 to TRBJ2-5; 8 bases are a match to TRBD2. The CDR3 loop is CATSEPSGTSSETQYF. The CDR3 region has the DNA TGTGCCACCAGTGAGCCCTCCGGGACTAGTTCCGAGACCCAGTACTTC.